The source of this T cell receptor beta chain is a study of post-analysis software for immune sequencing data. Background on the study: The disease courses covered relapsing-remitting, secondary progressive and progressive-relapsing multiple sclerosis. Whole-study findings and limits: Compared against controls, patients with multiple sclerosis displayed significantly lower normalized Chao1 diversity. Same-batch preparations were strongly co-clustered by F measure. Compared with controls, patients had more of roughly five TRBV segments, including TRBV5-6, TRBV5-1 and TRBV20-1.

As to this clonotype: The antigen is undetermined.

Unique molecular identifiers tagged the TCR beta cDNA libraries. Each CDR3 protein is one row after TCRdb ran MiXCR on the PCR reads. The sample contains about 770,000 distinct CDR3 sequences, roughly 50% of which appear only once. V lost 6 bases and J 1 base, leaving 13 bases between the germline ends. Germline lookup yields CDR1 SGHDT and CDR2 YYEEEE. CDR3 length equals 14 residues. The sample taken for sequencing was blood. The clonotype originates from a girl under 18 with multiple sclerosis. The gene calls are TRBV5-6 and TRBJ1-1; D is perhaps TRBD1 (5 bases). The CDR3 DNA is TGTGCCAGCAACGAGGGACGGGGGAACACTGAAGCTTTCTTT. It translates to CASNEGRGNTEAFF.